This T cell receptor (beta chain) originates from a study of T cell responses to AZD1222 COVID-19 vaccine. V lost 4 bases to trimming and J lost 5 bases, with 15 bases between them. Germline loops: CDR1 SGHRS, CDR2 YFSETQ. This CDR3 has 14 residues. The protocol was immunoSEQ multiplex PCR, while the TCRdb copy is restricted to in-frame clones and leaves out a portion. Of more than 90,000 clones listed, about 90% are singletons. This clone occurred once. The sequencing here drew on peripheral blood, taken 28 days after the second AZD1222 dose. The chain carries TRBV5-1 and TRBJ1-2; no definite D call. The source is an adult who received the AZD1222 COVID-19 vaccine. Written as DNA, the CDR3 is TGCGCCAGCAGCCAACGGGAAGGCAAATATGGCTACACCTTC. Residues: CASSQREGKYGYTF.